The 22 T cell receptor beta chains given below trace back to one sample, sequenced in a study of cytomegalovirus exposure and HLA in healthy donors. PCR primers comprised 60 Vbeta and 13 Jbeta primers. The data were produced by immunoSEQ multiplex PCR, yet TCRdb's version contains in-frame clones alone and is incomplete. The table has roughly 100,000 clones, roughly 76% seen once. Material for sequencing was PBMCs. These receptors all come from a woman aged 55 to 70 in good health and CMV-seropositive.

The V and J genes are TRBV6-5 and TRBJ2-1, with TRBD2 identical over 7 bases. The J segment lost 15 bases and the V segment lost 2 bases, leaving 7 bases of the junction unmatched. This CDR3 spans 12 amino acids. The germline gives CDR1 MNHEY, CDR2 SVGAGI. The DNA of the CDR3 is TGTGCCAGCAGTTACAGGGCGGGAGTTCTGTTCTTC. Protein sequence: CASSYRAGVLFF.

The chain combines TRBV27 with TRBJ2-5; 7 bases are a match to TRBD1. V dropped 6 bases and J dropped 2; count of bases not matched to a gene: 9. The CDR3 consists of 15 residues. CDR1 is MNHEY, CDR2 SMNVEV, per germline (reference sequence). This CDR3 is CASSPGTAIQETQYF. CDR3 nucleotides: TGTGCCAGCAGCCCGGGGACAGCGATACAAGAGACCCAGTACTTC.

V usage is TRBV5-6 and J usage is TRBJ2-1, with D uncertain. The CDR3 is 13 amino acids. CDR1 is SGHDT, CDR2 YYEEEE, per germline. Trimming cost V 1 base and J 8 bases, with 10 bases left between them. The CDR3 sequence is CASSLLSADEQFF. CDR3 coding DNA: TGTGCCAGCAGCTTGCTTTCTGCAGATGAGCAGTTCTTC.

The CDR3 bases are TGCAGCGTCGAAACAGTCGGAAACACCATATATTTT. This sequence encodes CSVETVGNTIYF. The chain uses TRBV29-1 and TRBJ1-3; no definite D call. The CDR3 is 12 residues long. The V end lost 6 bases, the J end lost 4 bases, and 10 bases lay between the germline ends. Germline loops: CDR1 SQVTM, CDR2 ANQGSEA. Filled out from reference TRBV29-1 and TRBJ1-3, the complete variable domain reads SAVISQKPSRDICQRGTSLTIQCQVDSQVTMMFWYRQQPGQSLTLIATANQGSEATYESGFVIDKFPISRPNLTFSTLTVSNMSPEDSSIYLCSVETVGNTIYFGEGSWLTVV.

This chain uses TRBV4-1 with TRBJ1-1, with D possibly TRBD1 on 5 matching bases. The germline V gene has CDR1 MGHRA and CDR2 YSYEKL. V dropped 4 bases and J dropped 1 base, with 16 bases sitting between them. The CDR3 spans 16 residues. The CDR3 sequence: CASSPYRSGGNTEAFF. DNA for the CDR3: TGCGCCAGCAGCCCCTATAGGTCGGGGGGGAACACTGAAGCTTTCTTT.

The V gene is TRBV4-2, the J gene TRBJ2-7; D possibly corresponds to TRBD2 (5 bases). V was clipped by 0 bases and J by 2 bases, with 11 bases between them. In germline, CDR1 is LGHNA, CDR2 YNFKEQ. The CDR3 has 15 amino acids. CDR3 sequence reads: CASSQEYLLAYEQYF. In DNA form, the CDR3 reads TGTGCCAGCAGCCAAGAATACCTACTAGCCTACGAGCAGTACTTC.

This clone appeared once. The chain has TRBV28 and TRBJ2-1, with D perhaps matching TRBD2 (6 bases). The CDR3 totals 12 residues. Trimming removed 7 bases from V and 10 bases from J, with 14 bases in between. Germline loops: CDR1 MDHEN, CDR2 SYDVKM. CDR3 nucleotides: TGTGCCAGCATCACCCCCGGGGGAGAGCAGTTCTTC. Translated: CASITPGGEQFF.

CDR3 DNA: TGCGCCAGCAGCTTGGGTCATGGGACAGTCTACGAGCAGTACTTC. Its translation is CASSLGHGTVYEQYF. The genes are TRBV5-1 and TRBJ2-5; 7 nucleotides line up with TRBD1. The last part of the DNA fits TRBJ2-7 better; the J call may be wrong. This CDR3 is 15 amino acids long. Germline CDR1 and CDR2: SGHRS and YFSETQ.

V is TRBV27 and J is TRBJ2-3, with TRBD1 identical over 8 bases. CDR1 is MNHEY and CDR2 is SMNVEV in the germline V gene (reference sequence). This CDR3 has 17 residues. V trimming: 7 bases; J trimming: 1 base; junction bases outside the gene matches: 13. CDR3 residues: CASKYNARGLRTDTQYF. The CDR3 region has the DNA TGTGCCAGCAAATACAACGCCAGGGGGCTGCGCACAGATACGCAGTATTTT.

This chain links TRBV5-1 with TRBJ2-5; TRBD2 aligns across 9 bases. Germline V gives CDR1 SGHRS, CDR2 YFSETQ. Trimming took 0 bases from V and 2 from J; bases not matched to a gene: 5. The CDR3 covers 16 residues. The CDR3 loop reads CASSLGLAGPQETQYF. The CDR3 DNA reads as TGCGCCAGCAGCTTGGGGCTAGCGGGGCCGCAAGAGACCCAGTACTTC. Using reference TRBV5-1 and TRBJ2-5 for the parts outside the CDR3, the full variable domain is KAGVTQTPRYLIKTRGQQVTLSCSPISGHRSVSWYQQTPGQGLQFLFEYFSETQRNKGNFPGRFSGRQFSNSRSEMNVSTLELGDSALYLCASSLGLAGPQETQYFGPGTRLLVL.

The chain joins TRBV18 to TRBJ2-1, with 8 nucleotides matching TRBD2. The CDR3 consists of 16 residues. CDR1 and CDR2 from the germline V gene are KGHSH and LQKENI. The J segment lost 6 bases and the V segment lost 3 bases, leaving 10 bases of the junction unmatched. The CDR3 coding sequence is TGTGCCAGCTCACCCGCCTTCCTGACTAGCGTCAATGAGCAGTTCTTC. Residues: CASSPAFLTSVNEQFF.

This chain joins TRBV9 and TRBJ1-2; the match to TRBD1 covers 12 bases. Germline assignment: CDR1 SGDLS and CDR2 YYNGEE. The CDR3 runs 16 residues. V was pared by 0 bases and J by 4 bases, with 4 bases of the junction left unmatched. Written as DNA, the CDR3 is TGTGCCAGCAGCGTAGATCCGGGACAGGGGGCCTATGGCTACACCTTC. Its protein is CASSVDPGQGAYGYTF.

The J gene is TRBJ2-3, the V gene TRBV7-3, with a weak D call TRBD2 (5 bases). The CDR3 covers 14 residues. V lost 0 bases and J lost 10, with 14 bases in between. The germline CDR1 and CDR2 sequences are SGHTA and FQGTGA. The CDR3 nucleotides are TGTGCCAGCAGCTTAACCCCGGACTTTCAGTCGCAGTATTTT. Protein: CASSLTPDFQSQYF.

This chain links TRBV5-1 with TRBJ1-5; D not resolved. The CDR3 sequence is 13 residues long. CDR1 and CDR2 (germline): SGHRS, YFSETQ. Trimming shortened V by 1 base and J by 6 bases, and 8 bases separated the two germline ends. In DNA form, the CDR3 reads TGCGCCAGCAGCTTGAGTTCAGGTCAGCCCCAGCATTTT. Its translation: CASSLSSGQPQHF. Full variable domain (outside the CDR3, taken from reference TRBV5-1 and TRBJ1-5): KAGVTQTPRYLIKTRGQQVTLSCSPISGHRSVSWYQQTPGQGLQFLFEYFSETQRNKGNFPGRFSGRQFSNSRSEMNVSTLELGDSALYLCASSLSSGQPQHFGDGTRLSIL.

This clone occurred a few times. The rearrangement links TRBV5-1 to TRBJ1-1, with a weak D call TRBD1 (6 bases). Per germline, CDR1 SGHRS and CDR2 YFSETQ. Trimming removed 2 bases from V and 4 bases from J, with 12 bases in between. The CDR3 is made up of 14 amino acids. CDR3 bases: TGCGCCAGCAGCTTCCAGGGGTCGGTCACTGAAGCTTTCTTT. Translated: CASSFQGSVTEAFF.

The chain employs TRBV27 and TRBJ2-1; TRBD2 is a possible D gene (6 bases). This CDR3 has 12 amino acids. V dropped 2 bases and J dropped 10 bases, with 9 bases sitting between them. Germline V lookup: CDR1 MNHEY, CDR2 SMNVEV (reference sequence). The CDR3 DNA sequence: TGTGCCAGCAGTTTAGGCGGGGTGGAGCAGTTCTTC. As protein: CASSLGGVEQFF.

The count of this clone is one. The rearrangement links TRBV25-1 to TRBJ1-1; weak D call: TRBD1 (5 bases). The CDR3 extends over 15 amino acids. The V gene lost 3 bases and the J gene lost 11 bases, with 22 bases spanning the gap. Germline V gives CDR1 MGHDK, CDR2 SYGVNS. The CDR3 DNA is TGTGCCAGCAGTGATAATCAAGTGGGGACTCCGGTGGCTTTCTTT. It translates to CASSDNQVGTPVAFF.

This clone was detected a few times. The V gene is TRBV6-6, the J gene TRBJ1-1; D not resolved. Germline V gene sequence: CDR1 MNHNY, CDR2 SVGAGI (reference sequence). This CDR3 has 15 amino acids. V lost 7 bases, J lost 11 bases, and 26 bases lay in between. The CDR3 DNA is TGTGCCAGCACCTCCTATGAGCTCCGTACCTTGGGCGCTTTCTTT. Translated, it gives CASTSYELRTLGAFF.

The chain links TRBV2 to TRBJ2-2; 8 bases match TRBD2. Trimming took 10 bases from V and 5 from J; bases not matched to a gene: 9. Looked up from germline, CDR1 is SNHLY and CDR2 is FYNNEI. The CDR3 runs to 14 residues. The CDR3 DNA is TGTGCCACCTCTCTGGGCGGGAGGACCGGGGAGCTGTTTTTT. Amino acids: CATSLGGRTGELFF.

The chain carries TRBV4-1 and TRBJ1-6; D gene unclear. The germline V and J ends were trimmed by 0 bases and 9 bases, with 9 bases remaining between them. The germline gives CDR1 MGHRA, CDR2 YSYEKL. The CDR3 covers 14 residues. CDR3 nucleotides: TGCGCCAGCAGCCAAGAGGGTCGGGGTTCACCCCTCCACTTT. Residues: CASSQEGRGSPLHF.

This clone has more than one count but fewer than ten. This chain connects TRBV6-5 to TRBJ1-1; TRBD1 matches 7 bases. The CDR3 covers 10 residues. Per the germline V gene, CDR1 is MNHEY and CDR2 is SVGAGI. Trimming cost V 11 bases and J 8 bases; bases outside gene matches: 5. Here the CDR3 DNA reads TGTGCCTCGGGACAGCGAGAAGCTTTCTTT. This encodes CASGQREAFF.

The chain employs TRBV29-1 and TRBJ2-1, with 10 nucleotides matching TRBD2. Germline loops: CDR1 SQVTM, CDR2 ANQGSEA. V dropped 8 bases and J dropped 4; count of bases not matched to a gene: 5. CDR3 size: 13 residues. The CDR3 DNA reads as TGCAGCCACTCTAGCGGGAGTTACAATGAGCAGTTCTTC. This codes for CSHSSGSYNEQFF.